This is a list of T cell receptor beta chains from one sample in a study of T cells after yellow fever vaccination. TCRdb ran MiXCR on the 5' RACE reads and lists one entry per CDR3 protein. The table has more than 95,000 distinct CDR3 sequences, around 9.8% seen once. The input for sequencing was CD8+ T cells sorted from PBMCs, taken on the day of the yellow fever booster vaccination. The receptor set was obtained from a man between 18 and 29 years old who received the YFV17D yellow fever vaccine. The CDR3 runs from the conserved cysteine through the conserved F or W. Each record gives: D gene, V gene, J gene, clone size, CDR3 protein, CDR3 DNA. The D gene is left open where the match is weak. The listing skips clone size in some rows; elsewhere it reads once, few, many or a size class.

-	TRBV7-8	TRBJ2-5	-	CASSFGQAKETQYF	TGTGCCAGCAGCTTTGGGCAGGCGAAAGAGACCCAGTACTTC
-	TRBV7-6	TRBJ2-5	-	CASSLEVDGETQYF	TGTGCCAGCAGCTTAGAGGTAGATGGAGAGACCCAGTACTTC
-	TRBV27	TRBJ2-7	many	CASSFGGNSYEQYF	TGTGCCAGCAGTTTCGGTGGTAACTCCTACGAGCAGTACTTC
-	TRBV9	TRBJ2-2	few	CASSLRGGNTGELFF	TGTGCCAGCAGCCTCAGGGGCGGCAACACCGGGGAGCTGTTTTTT
-	TRBV29-1	TRBJ1-1	many	CSVGKMNTEAFF	TGCAGCGTTGGGAAAATGAACACTGAAGCTTTCTTT
TRBD1	TRBV6-2/TRBV6-3	TRBJ1-1	-	CASRPGQGEAFF	TGTGCCAGCAGACCCGGACAGGGGGAAGCTTTCTTT
TRBD1	TRBV12-3/TRBV12-4	TRBJ2-2	few	CASSPNPGQGTTGELFF	TGTGCCAGCAGTCCGAATCCGGGACAGGGTACGACCGGGGAGCTGTTTTTT
-	TRBV7-2	TRBJ2-3	-	CASSFLGDTQYF	TGTGCCAGCAGCTTCCTGGGAGATACGCAGTATTTT
-	TRBV5-6	TRBJ2-7	-	CASSDLTGGEREQYF	TGTGCCAGCAGCGATTTGACAGGAGGGGAGAGGGAGCAGTACTTC
-	TRBV7-6	TRBJ2-7	-	CASSLGWGAGEQYF	TGTGCCAGCAGCTTAGGGTGGGGGGCCGGAGAGCAGTACTTC
TRBD2	TRBV6-5	TRBJ2-5	-	CASSYETSGGRTQYF	TGTGCCAGCAGTTACGAGACTAGCGGGGGGAGGACCCAGTACTTC
-	TRBV7-3	TRBJ2-1	-	CASSAGLPTNNSYNEQFF	TGTGCCAGCAGCGCGGGACTTCCGACAAATAACTCCTACAATGAGCAGTTCTTC
-	TRBV20-1	TRBJ2-3	few	CSAPLIRGATDTQYF	TGCAGTGCTCCCTTAATTAGGGGGGCCACAGATACGCAGTATTTT
-	TRBV6-5	TRBJ1-2	-	CASNQTPGPQANYGYTF	TGTGCCAGCAACCAGACCCCCGGGCCGCAAGCTAACTATGGCTACACCTTC
-	TRBV29-1	TRBJ2-1	few	CSAGTTYNEQFF	TGCAGCGCCGGGACAACCTACAATGAGCAGTTCTTC
-	TRBV7-8	TRBJ2-2	few	CASSLVVPGQALAGELFF	TGTGCCAGCAGCTTAGTCGTGCCGGGACAAGCCTTGGCCGGGGAGCTGTTTTTT
-	TRBV4-1	TRBJ1-6	-	CASSQGGYNSPLHF	TGCGCCAGCAGCCAAGGCGGTTATAATTCACCCCTCCACTTT
TRBD2	TRBV9	TRBJ2-3	many	CASSGRTSGGAPVTDTQYF	TGTGCCAGCAGCGGCCGGACTAGCGGGGGAGCTCCTGTCACAGATACGCAGTATTTT
-	TRBV12-3/TRBV12-4	TRBJ2-5	few	CASSLQAWRQETQYF	TGTGCCAGCAGTCTACAGGCCTGGAGGCAAGAGACCCAGTACTTC
-	TRBV12-3/TRBV12-4	TRBJ1-3	-	CASKVTGDGGNTIYF	TGTGCCAGCAAGGTTACTGGGGACGGTGGAAACACCATATATTTT
-	TRBV7-2	TRBJ1-5	few	CASSLAGVGVDGNQPQHF	TGTGCCAGCAGCTTAGCTGGTGTGGGGGTCGACGGCAATCAGCCCCAGCATTTT
-	TRBV7-2	TRBJ2-3	-	CASSPSRLVRLDTQYF	TGTGCCAGCAGCCCGAGCCGACTAGTACGCCTAGATACGCAGTATTTT
-	TRBV28	TRBJ2-5	few	CASSLKGRQETQYF	TGTGCCAGCAGTTTAAAGGGTAGACAAGAGACCCAGTACTTC
TRBD1	TRBV19	TRBJ1-1	few	CASSTRQGPGTEAFF	TGTGCCAGTAGTACCCGACAGGGGCCGGGGACTGAAGCTTTCTTT
-	TRBV7-9	TRBJ2-1	-	CASSSPRDYNEQFF	TGTGCCAGCAGCTCGCCCAGGGATTACAATGAGCAGTTCTTC
-	TRBV19	TRBJ2-3	many	CASSTRTEADTQYF	TGTGCCAGTAGTACCCGGACTGAGGCAGATACGCAGTATTTT
-	TRBV9	TRBJ2-7	many	CASSVGGSPYEQYF	TGTGCCAGCAGCGTAGGAGGTTCGCCCTACGAGCAGTACTTC
-	TRBV12-3/TRBV12-4	TRBJ2-1	few	CASSLVSIGLYNEQFF	TGTGCCAGCAGTTTAGTCAGCATAGGTCTTTACAATGAGCAGTTCTTC
TRBD2	TRBV7-9	TRBJ2-1	many	CASSLVGTRIGNEQFF	TGTGCCAGCAGCTTAGTGGGGACTAGAATCGGCAATGAGCAGTTCTTC
-	TRBV7-9	TRBJ2-7	few	CASSPFTPRSEQYF	TGTGCCAGCAGCCCGTTTACACCCCGATCGGAGCAGTACTTC
-	TRBV4-3	TRBJ1-5	few	CASSPAAGNRPQHF	TGCGCCAGCAGCCCGGCAGCCGGGAATCGGCCCCAGCATTTT
-	TRBV7-9	TRBJ2-1	-	CASSSGWEQFF	TGTGCCAGCAGCTCCGGGTGGGAGCAGTTCTTC
-	TRBV7-6	TRBJ2-7	-	CASSRGTLYEQYF	TGTGCCAGCAGCCGCGGGACCCTTTACGAGCAGTACTTC
-	TRBV7-9	TRBJ1-1	-	CASRPQAELYNTEAFF	TGTGCCAGCAGGCCGCAGGCCGAACTATACAACACTGAAGCTTTCTTT
-	TRBV27	TRBJ2-7	few	CASSFQVTYEQYF	TGTGCCAGCAGTTTCCAAGTAACCTACGAGCAGTACTTC
-	TRBV7-9	TRBJ2-7	-	CASSLLGIVGEQYF	TGTGCCAGCAGCTTACTGGGGATTGTAGGGGAGCAGTACTTC
TRBD1	TRBV4-1	TRBJ1-4	-	CASSGTGGVRNEKLFF	TGCGCCAGCAGCGGGACAGGGGGCGTCCGTAACGAAAAACTGTTTTTT
-	TRBV29-1	TRBJ1-1	-	CSVELLENWDTEAFF	TGCAGCGTTGAACTTCTGGAGAATTGGGACACTGAAGCTTTCTTT
-	TRBV19	TRBJ2-3	few	CASSAGLLLTDTQYF	TGTGCCAGTAGTGCAGGCCTACTCCTCACAGATACGCAGTATTTT
TRBD2	TRBV7-8	TRBJ2-7	few	CASRPYLAGDHYEQYF	TGTGCCAGCAGACCATACCTAGCGGGGGACCATTACGAGCAGTACTTC
-	TRBV4-1	TRBJ2-3	-	CASSQVVLSADTQYF	TGCGCCAGCAGCCAAGTGGTGCTTAGCGCAGATACGCAGTATTTT
-	TRBV29-1	TRBJ2-1	many	CSVGLPTLNEQFF	TGCAGCGTTGGCCTCCCCACACTCAATGAGCAGTTCTTC
-	TRBV11-1	TRBJ2-7	-	CASSRKSGDYYEQYF	TGTGCCAGCAGCAGAAAGTCAGGGGACTATTACGAGCAGTACTTC
-	TRBV4-3	TRBJ2-3	-	CASSQDGGNTDTQYF	TGCGCCAGCAGCCAAGATGGGGGAAACACAGATACGCAGTATTTT
-	TRBV20-1	TRBJ2-7	-	CSARIVAEDEQYF	TGCAGTGCTAGGATAGTAGCTGAGGACGAGCAGTACTTC
TRBD1	TRBV24-1	TRBJ1-4	few	CATSDTWDRGHEKLFF	TGTGCCACCAGTGATACCTGGGACAGGGGGCATGAAAAACTGTTTTTT
-	TRBV5-1	TRBJ1-5	few	CASSIDGRQPQHF	TGCGCCAGCAGCATCGACGGAAGGCAGCCCCAGCATTTT
TRBD1	TRBV6-1	TRBJ2-1	-	CASSKNRGPPYNEQFF	TGTGCCAGCAGTAAAAACAGGGGGCCCCCCTACAATGAGCAGTTCTTC
TRBD1	TRBV6-5	TRBJ2-1	-	CASSYSGTGNREQFF	TGTGCCAGCAGTTACTCCGGGACAGGGAATAGGGAGCAGTTCTTC
-	TRBV7-9	TRBJ1-5	few	CASSARVNQPQHF	TGTGCCAGCAGCGCTCGGGTTAATCAGCCCCAGCATTTT
-	TRBV7-9	TRBJ1-6	many	CASSYRVNSPLHF	TGTGCCAGCAGCTACAGGGTTAATTCACCCCTCCACTTT
-	TRBV25-1	TRBJ1-1	few	CASSALGPPEAFF	TGTGCCAGCAGTGCCCTGGGGCCCCCTGAAGCTTTCTTT
-	TRBV12-3/TRBV12-4	TRBJ2-1	many	CASSPTRLGDEQFF	TGTGCCAGCAGTCCAACTAGACTAGGCGATGAGCAGTTCTTC
-	TRBV27	TRBJ1-2	-	CASSLSSGYGYTF	TGTGCCAGCAGTTTATCGAGCGGCTATGGCTACACCTTC